The count of the clone carrying this TCR beta chain is one. This record comes from a study of shared clonotypes between healthy human individuals. Study-wide context: CD4 naive and memory got three plates each, CD8 naive two, CD8 memory one.

Naive CD45RA+ and memory CD45RA-negative subsets were split from CD4+ cells. The CDR3 spans 13 residues. The germline CDR1 and CDR2 sequences are SGHKS and YYEKEE (reference sequence). Trimming shortened V by 5 bases and J by 4 bases, and 12 bases separated the two germline ends. Sorted-subset replicate PCRs used around 220 ng DNA, approximately 30,000 T cell genomes. Assay used: immunoSEQ multiplex PCR; TCRdb lists only in-frame clones, some missing. This sample has some 1 million clones, with around 75% found just once. The V gene is TRBV5-5, the J gene TRBJ1-1; D gene unclear. The sequence was obtained from a man younger than 30 in good health. Sequenced material: memory CD4+ T cells sorted from blood. Sample subset: CD45RA-negative fraction. CDR3: CASRARGFTEAFF. CDR3 bases: TGTGCCAGCAGAGCCAGAGGATTCACTGAAGCTTTCTTT.